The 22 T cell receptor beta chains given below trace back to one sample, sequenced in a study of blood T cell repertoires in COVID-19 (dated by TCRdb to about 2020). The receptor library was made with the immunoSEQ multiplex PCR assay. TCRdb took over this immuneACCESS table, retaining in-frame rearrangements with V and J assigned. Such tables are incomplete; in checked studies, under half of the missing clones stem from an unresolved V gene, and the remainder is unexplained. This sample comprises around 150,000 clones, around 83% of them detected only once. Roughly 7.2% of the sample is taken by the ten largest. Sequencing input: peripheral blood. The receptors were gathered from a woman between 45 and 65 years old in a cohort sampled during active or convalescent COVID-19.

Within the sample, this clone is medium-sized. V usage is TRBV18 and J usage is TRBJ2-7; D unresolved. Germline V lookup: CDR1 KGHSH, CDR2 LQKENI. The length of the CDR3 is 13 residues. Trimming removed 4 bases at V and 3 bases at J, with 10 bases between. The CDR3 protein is CASSRGSGYEQYF. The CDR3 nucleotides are TGTGCCAGCTCACGAGGATCCGGCTACGAGCAGTACTTC. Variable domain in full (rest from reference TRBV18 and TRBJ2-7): NAGVMQNPRHLVRRRGQEARLRCSPMKGHSHVYWYRQLPEEGLKFMVYLQKENIIDESGMPKERFSAEFPKEGPSILRIQQVVRGDSAAYFCASSRGSGYEQYFGPGTRLTVT.

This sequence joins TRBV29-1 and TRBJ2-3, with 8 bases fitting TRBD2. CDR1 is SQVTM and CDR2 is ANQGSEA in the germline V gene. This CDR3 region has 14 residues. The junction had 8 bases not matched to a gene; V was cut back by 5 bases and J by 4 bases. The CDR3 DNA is TGCAGCGTTATTAGCGGGGTCGGGGCAGATACGCAGTATTTT. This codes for CSVISGVGADTQYF.

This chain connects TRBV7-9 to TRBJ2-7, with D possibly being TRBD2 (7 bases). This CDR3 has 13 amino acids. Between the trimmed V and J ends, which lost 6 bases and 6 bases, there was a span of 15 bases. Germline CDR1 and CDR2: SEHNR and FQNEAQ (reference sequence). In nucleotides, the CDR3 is TGTGCCAGCAGTCAGGGGAGGGTGGGCGAGCAGTACTTC. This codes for CASSQGRVGEQYF.

CDR3 in amino acids: CASSLGGGRSYEQYF. CDR3 sequence (DNA): TGTGCCAGCAGCTTGGGCGGGGGGCGGTCCTACGAGCAGTACTTC. The chain carries TRBV7-8 and TRBJ2-7, with TRBD2 matching over 8 bases. The CDR3 has 15 amino acids. Germline-derived CDR1 and CDR2 are SGHVS and FQNEAQ. With 3 bases clipped from V and 1 base from J, the junction kept 5 bases outside the gene matches.

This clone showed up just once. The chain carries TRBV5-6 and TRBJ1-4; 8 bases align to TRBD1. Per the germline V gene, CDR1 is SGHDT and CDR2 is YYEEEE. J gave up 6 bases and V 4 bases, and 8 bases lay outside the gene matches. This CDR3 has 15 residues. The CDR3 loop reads CASSPQGALHEKLFF. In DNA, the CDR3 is TGTGCCAGCAGCCCGCAGGGGGCCCTACATGAAAAACTGTTTTTT.

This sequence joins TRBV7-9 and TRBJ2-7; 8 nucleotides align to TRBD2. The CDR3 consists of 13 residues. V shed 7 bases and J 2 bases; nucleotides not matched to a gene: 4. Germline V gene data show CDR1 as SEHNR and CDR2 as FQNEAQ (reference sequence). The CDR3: CASTRGETYEQYF. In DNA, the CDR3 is TGTGCCAGCACGCGGGGGGAGACCTACGAGCAGTACTTC.

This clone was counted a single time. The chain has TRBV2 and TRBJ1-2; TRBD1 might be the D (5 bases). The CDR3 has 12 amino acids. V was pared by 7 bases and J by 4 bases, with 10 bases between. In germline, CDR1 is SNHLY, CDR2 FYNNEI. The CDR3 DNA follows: TGTGCCAGCATGAGACAGAGCTATGGCTACACCTTC. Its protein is CASMRQSYGYTF.

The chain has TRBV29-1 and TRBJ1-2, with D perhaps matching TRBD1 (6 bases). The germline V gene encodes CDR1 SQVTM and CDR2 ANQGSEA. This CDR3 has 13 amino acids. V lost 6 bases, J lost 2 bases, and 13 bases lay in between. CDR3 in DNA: TGCAGCGTGGGGGAGGGGGGAAACTATGGCTACACCTTC. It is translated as CSVGEGGNYGYTF. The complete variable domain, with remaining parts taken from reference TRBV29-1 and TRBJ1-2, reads SAVISQKPSRDICQRGTSLTIQCQVDSQVTMMFWYRQQPGQSLTLIATANQGSEATYESGFVIDKFPISRPNLTFSTLTVSNMSPEDSSIYLCSVGEGGNYGYTFGSGTRLTVV.

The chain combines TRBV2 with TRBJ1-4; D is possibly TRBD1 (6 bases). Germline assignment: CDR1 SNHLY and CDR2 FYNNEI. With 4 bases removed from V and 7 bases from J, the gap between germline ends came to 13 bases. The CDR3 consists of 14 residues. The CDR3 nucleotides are TGTGCCAGCAGTGTTCGGGGGGCGGTTGAAAAACTGTTTTTT. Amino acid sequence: CASSVRGAVEKLFF.

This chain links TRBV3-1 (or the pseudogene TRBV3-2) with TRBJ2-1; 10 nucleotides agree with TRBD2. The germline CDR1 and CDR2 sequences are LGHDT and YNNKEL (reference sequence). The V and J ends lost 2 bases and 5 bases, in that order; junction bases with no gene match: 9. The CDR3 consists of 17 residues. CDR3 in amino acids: CASSQYYGAGGHNEQFF. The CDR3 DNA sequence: TGTGCCAGCAGCCAATACTACGGAGCGGGGGGGCACAATGAGCAGTTCTTC.

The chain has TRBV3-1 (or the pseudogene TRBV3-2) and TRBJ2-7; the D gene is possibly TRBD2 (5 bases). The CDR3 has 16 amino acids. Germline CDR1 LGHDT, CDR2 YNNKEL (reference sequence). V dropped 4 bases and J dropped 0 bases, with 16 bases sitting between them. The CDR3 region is CASSPRLAGGSYEQYF. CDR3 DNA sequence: TGTGCCAGCAGCCCGAGGCTTGCGGGCGGCTCCTACGAGCAGTACTTC.

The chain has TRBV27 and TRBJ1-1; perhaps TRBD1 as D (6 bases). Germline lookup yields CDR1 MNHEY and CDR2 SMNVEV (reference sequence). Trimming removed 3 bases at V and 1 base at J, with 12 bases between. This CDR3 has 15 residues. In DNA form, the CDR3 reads TGTGCCAGCAGTTTTGACCAGGACAGGAACACTGAAGCTTTCTTT. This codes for CASSFDQDRNTEAFF.

CDR3 in DNA: TGTGCCAGCAGCGTAGGAGGACAGTTCTCCTATAATTCACCCCTCCACTTT. It yields the protein CASSVGGQFSYNSPLHF. This chain connects TRBV9 to TRBJ1-6; D might be TRBD1 (6 bases). V was pared by 0 bases and J by 0 bases, with 10 bases between. The CDR3 loop spans 17 amino acids. Germline V CDR1 and CDR2: SGDLS, YYNGEE.

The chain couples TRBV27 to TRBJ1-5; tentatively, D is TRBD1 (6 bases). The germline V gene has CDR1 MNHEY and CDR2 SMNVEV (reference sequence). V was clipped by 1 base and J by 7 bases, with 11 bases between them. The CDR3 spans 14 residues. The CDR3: CASSLLTGNQPQHF. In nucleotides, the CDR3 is TGTGCCAGCAGTTTATTAACAGGGAACCAGCCCCAGCATTTT.

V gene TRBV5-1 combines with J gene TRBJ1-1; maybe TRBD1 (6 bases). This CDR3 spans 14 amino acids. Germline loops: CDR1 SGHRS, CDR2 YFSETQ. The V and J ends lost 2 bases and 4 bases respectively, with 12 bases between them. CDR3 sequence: CASSFSTGSTEAFF. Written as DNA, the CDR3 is TGCGCCAGCAGCTTCTCTACAGGGAGCACTGAAGCTTTCTTT.

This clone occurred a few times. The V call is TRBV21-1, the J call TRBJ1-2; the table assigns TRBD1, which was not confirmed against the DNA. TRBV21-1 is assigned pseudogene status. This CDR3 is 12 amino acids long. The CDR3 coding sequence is TGTGCCAGAGGCAGGGGAGATAGTGGCTACACCTTC. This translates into CARGRGDSGYTF.

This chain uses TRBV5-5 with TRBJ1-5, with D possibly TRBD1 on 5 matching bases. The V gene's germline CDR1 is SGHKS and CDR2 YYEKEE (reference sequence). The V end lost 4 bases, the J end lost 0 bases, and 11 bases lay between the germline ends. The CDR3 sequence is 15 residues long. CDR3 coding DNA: TGTGCCAGCAGCCCTGGACACTATAGCAATCAGCCCCAGCATTTT. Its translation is CASSPGHYSNQPQHF.

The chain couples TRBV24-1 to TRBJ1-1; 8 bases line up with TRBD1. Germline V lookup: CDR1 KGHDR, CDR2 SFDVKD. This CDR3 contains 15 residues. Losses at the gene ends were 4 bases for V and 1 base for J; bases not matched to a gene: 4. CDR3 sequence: CATSESQGGNTEAFF. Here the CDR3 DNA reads TGTGCCACCAGTGAGTCACAGGGGGGGAACACTGAAGCTTTCTTT.

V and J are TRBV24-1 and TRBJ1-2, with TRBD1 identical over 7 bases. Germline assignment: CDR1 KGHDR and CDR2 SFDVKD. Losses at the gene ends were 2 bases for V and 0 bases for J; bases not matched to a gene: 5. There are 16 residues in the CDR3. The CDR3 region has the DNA TGTGCCACCAGTGATTCCGGGACAGCCTCTAACTATGGCTACACCTTC. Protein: CATSDSGTASNYGYTF.

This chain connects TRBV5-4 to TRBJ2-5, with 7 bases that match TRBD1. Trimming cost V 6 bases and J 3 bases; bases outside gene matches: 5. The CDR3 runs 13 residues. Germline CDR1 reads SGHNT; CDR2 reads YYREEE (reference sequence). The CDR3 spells CASTTGAEETQYF. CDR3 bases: TGTGCCAGCACCACAGGGGCGGAAGAGACCCAGTACTTC. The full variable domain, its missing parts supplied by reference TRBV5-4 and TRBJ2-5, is ETGVTQSPTHLIKTRGQQVTLRCSSQSGHNTVSWYQQALGQGPQFIFQYYREEENGRGNFPPRFSGLQFPNYSSELNVNALELDDSALYLCASTTGAEETQYFGPGTRLLVL.

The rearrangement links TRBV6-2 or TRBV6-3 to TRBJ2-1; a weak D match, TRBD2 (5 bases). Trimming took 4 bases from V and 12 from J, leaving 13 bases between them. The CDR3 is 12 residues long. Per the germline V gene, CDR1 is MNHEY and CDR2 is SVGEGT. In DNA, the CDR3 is TGTGCCAGCAGTTCCTACTCGGCGGGGCAGTTCTTC. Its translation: CASSSYSAGQFF.

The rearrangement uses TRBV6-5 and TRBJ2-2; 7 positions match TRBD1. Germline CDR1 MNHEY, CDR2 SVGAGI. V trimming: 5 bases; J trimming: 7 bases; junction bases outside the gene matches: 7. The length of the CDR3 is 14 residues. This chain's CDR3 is CASSNDRAGGELFF. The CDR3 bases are TGTGCCAGCAGTAATGACAGGGCGGGCGGGGAGCTGTTTTTT.